The T cell receptor beta chain under discussion was sequenced for a study of T cells in Graves' hyperthyroidism and ophthalmopathy. Many counts were recorded for this clonotype. Its matching antigen is unknown. Thyroid ultrasound and orbital computed tomography, with clinical symptoms and serum thyroxine and TRAb, informed diagnoses. Points from the study as a whole: Most thyroid clonotypes with frequency above 0.001 were detected in blood.

Amplification of TCR beta CDR3 regions was performed using RNA transcripts as template. In the first-round RT-PCR of the TCR CDR3, the HTBI primer set was used. Using its own MiXCR run on the multiplex PCR reads, TCRdb lists one record per CDR3 protein. The sample has fewer than 800,000 distinct CDR3 sequences; 16% are singletons. The CDR3 has 13 residues. The germline CDR1 and CDR2 sequences are MNHEY and SVGAGI. Trimming removed 0 bases from V and 3 bases from J, with 0 bases in between. This receptor was identified in a man aged 18 to 30 with Graves' hyperthyroidism. The rearrangement links TRBV6-5 to TRBJ2-6; D is ambiguous. Sequenced input: blood. The CDR3 coding sequence is TGTGCCAGCAGTTACTCTGGGGCCAACGTCCTGACTTTC. Residues: CASSYSGANVLTF.